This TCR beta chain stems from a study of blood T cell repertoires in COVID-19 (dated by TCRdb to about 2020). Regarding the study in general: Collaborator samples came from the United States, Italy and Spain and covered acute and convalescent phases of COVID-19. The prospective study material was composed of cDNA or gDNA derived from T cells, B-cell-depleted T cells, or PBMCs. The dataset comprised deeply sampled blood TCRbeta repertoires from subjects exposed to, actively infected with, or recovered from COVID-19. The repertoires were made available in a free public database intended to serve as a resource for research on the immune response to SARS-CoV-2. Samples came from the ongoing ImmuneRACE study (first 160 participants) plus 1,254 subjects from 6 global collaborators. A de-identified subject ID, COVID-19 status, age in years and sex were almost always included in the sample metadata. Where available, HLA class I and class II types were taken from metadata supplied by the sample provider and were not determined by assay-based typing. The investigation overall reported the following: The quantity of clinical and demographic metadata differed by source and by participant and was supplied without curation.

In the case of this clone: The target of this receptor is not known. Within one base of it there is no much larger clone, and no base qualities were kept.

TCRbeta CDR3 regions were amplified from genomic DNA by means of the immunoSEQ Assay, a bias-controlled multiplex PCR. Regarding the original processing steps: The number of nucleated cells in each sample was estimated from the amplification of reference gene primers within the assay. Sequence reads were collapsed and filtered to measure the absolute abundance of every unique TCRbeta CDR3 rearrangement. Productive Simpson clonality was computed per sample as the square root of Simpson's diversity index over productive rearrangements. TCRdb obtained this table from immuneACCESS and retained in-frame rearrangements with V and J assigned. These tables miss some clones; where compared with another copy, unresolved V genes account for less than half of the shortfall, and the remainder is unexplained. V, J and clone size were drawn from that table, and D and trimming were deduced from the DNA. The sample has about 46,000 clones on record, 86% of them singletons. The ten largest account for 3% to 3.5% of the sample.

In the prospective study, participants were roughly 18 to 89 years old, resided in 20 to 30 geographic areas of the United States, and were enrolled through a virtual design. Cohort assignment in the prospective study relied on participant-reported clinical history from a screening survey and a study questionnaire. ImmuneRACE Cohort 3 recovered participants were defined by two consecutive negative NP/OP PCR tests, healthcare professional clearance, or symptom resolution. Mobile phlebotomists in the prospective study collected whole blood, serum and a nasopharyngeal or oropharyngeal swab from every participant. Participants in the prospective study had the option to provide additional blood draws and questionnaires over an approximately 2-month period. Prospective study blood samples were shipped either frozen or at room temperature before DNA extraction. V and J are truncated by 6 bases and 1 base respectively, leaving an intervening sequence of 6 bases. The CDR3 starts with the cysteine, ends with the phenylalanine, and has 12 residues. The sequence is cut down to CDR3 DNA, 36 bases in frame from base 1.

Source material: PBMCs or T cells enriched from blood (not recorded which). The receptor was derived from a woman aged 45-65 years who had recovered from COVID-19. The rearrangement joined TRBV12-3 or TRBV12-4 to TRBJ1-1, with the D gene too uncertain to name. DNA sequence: TGTGCCAGCAGGTCACAGAACACTGAAGCTTTCTTT. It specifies CASRSQNTEAFF.